These 15 T cell receptor beta chains were sequenced from one sample in a study of response to subunit inactivated influenza vaccine. TCRdb ran MiXCR on the RT-PCR reads and lists one entry per CDR3 protein. The sample consists of about 800,000 distinct CDR3 sequences, approximately 21% of them appearing once. Sequenced here: PBMCs from blood, sampled approximately 5 days after vaccination. The origin of the receptors is a man aged 45-65 years who received an inactivated influenza vaccine.

This clonotype occurred many times. This sequence joins TRBV12-3 or TRBV12-4 and TRBJ2-3; 9 bases line up with TRBD1. V lost 1 base, J lost 6 bases, and 5 bases stayed unmatched. This CDR3 has 15 residues. The CDR3 is CASSLVGQGRDTQYF. CDR3 bases: TGTGCCAGCAGTTTAGTCGGACAGGGGCGGGATACGCAGTATTTT.

There are many counts of this clonotype. This sequence joins TRBV29-1 and TRBJ2-7; D assignment may be TRBD1 or TRBD2 (6 bases each). CDR3 length: 12 residues. Germline CDR1 SQVTM, CDR2 ANQGSEA. The ends were cut back, 6 bases at V and 6 bases at J, with 15 bases in the middle. The CDR3 loop reads CSVKGGYGEQYF. In DNA, the CDR3 is TGCAGCGTCAAGGGGGGCTACGGCGAGCAGTACTTC.

The chain couples TRBV6-2 or TRBV6-3 to TRBJ1-5; TRBD1 might be the D (5 bases). The length of the CDR3 is 14 residues. V lost 0 bases and J 7 bases, leaving 10 bases between the germline ends. Germline V gives CDR1 MNHEY, CDR2 SVGEGT. The CDR3 region is CASSYSGGRQPQHF. The CDR3 region has the DNA TGTGCCAGCAGTTACTCGGGGGGAAGACAGCCCCAGCATTTT.

The CDR3 is CSALAGQSYEQYF. The CDR3 DNA follows: TGCAGTGCCTTAGCAGGACAGTCCTACGAGCAGTACTTC. The chain has TRBV20-1 and TRBJ2-7, with D possibly TRBD1 on 6 matching bases. This CDR3 has 13 amino acids. The ends were cut back, 6 bases at V and 1 base at J, with 13 bases in the middle. Germline V lookup: CDR1 DFQATT, CDR2 SNEGSKA (reference sequence).

This clonotype has only a few counts. J is TRBJ2-1 and V is TRBV12-3 or TRBV12-4; D is undetermined. This CDR3 spans 13 amino acids. V gave up 4 bases and J gave up 6 bases, with 10 bases separating them. The CDR3 loop reads CASSYHGLNEQFF. The CDR3 DNA reads as TGTGCCAGCAGTTATCACGGGCTCAATGAGCAGTTCTTC.

This rearrangement joins TRBV12-3 or TRBV12-4 to TRBJ1-1; D not certain. Deletions cut 5 bases from V and 6 bases from J, with 13 bases between. CDR3 length: 13 amino acids. The CDR3 sequence is CASSHSAAAEAFF. The CDR3 bases are TGTGCCAGCAGTCACTCTGCGGCGGCTGAAGCTTTCTTT.

The CDR3 region has the DNA TGTGCCAGCAGCTCGACAGGGGGATGGAATCAGCCCCAGCATTTT. Protein: CASSSTGGWNQPQHF. This chain joins TRBV9 and TRBJ1-5, with 9 nucleotides matching TRBD1. Per germline, CDR1 SGDLS and CDR2 YYNGEE. The CDR3 runs 15 residues. V dropped 4 bases and J dropped 4; count of bases not matched to a gene: 6.

This clonotype was counted between two and nine times. The V and J genes are TRBV14 and TRBJ2-1; the D gene could be TRBD1 or TRBD2 (6 bases each). CDR3 length equals 16 residues. The V gene lost 2 bases and the J gene lost 5 bases, with 16 bases spanning the gap. CDR1 and CDR2 (germline): SGHDN, FVKESK. The chain's CDR3 is CASSQRGRGGDNEQFF. The CDR3 DNA follows: TGTGCCAGCAGCCAACGTGGCAGGGGAGGCGACAATGAGCAGTTCTTC.

This clonotype was recorded a few times. J is TRBJ2-1 and V is TRBV20-1; 11 bases agree with TRBD2. The CDR3 extends over 14 amino acids. V was clipped by 4 bases and J by 7 bases; unmatched bases: 6. The germline V gene has CDR1 DFQATT and CDR2 SNEGSKA (reference sequence). The CDR3 sequence: CSAIAGGPRNEQFF. DNA for the CDR3: TGCAGTGCTATAGCGGGGGGGCCAAGGAATGAGCAGTTCTTC.

The chain employs TRBV21-1 and TRBJ2-7; the table's D call of TRBD2 was not tested on the DNA. TRBV21-1 is classified as a pseudogene. This CDR3 contains 14 residues. The CDR3 sequence is CASSKVEASYEQYF. In DNA form, the CDR3 reads TGTGCCAGCAGCAAAGTGGAGGCCTCCTACGAGCAGTACTTC.

This clonotype was recorded many times. The V gene is TRBV28, the J gene TRBJ2-2, with TRBD2 matching 13 bases. Germline CDR1 reads MDHEN; CDR2 reads SYDVKM. J gave up 7 bases and V 5 bases, and 4 bases lay outside the gene matches. The CDR3 is made up of 15 amino acids. The chain's CDR3 is CASSLRTSGSGELFF. The CDR3, as DNA: TGTGCCAGCAGTCTCCGGACTAGCGGGAGCGGGGAGCTGTTTTTT. Variable domain in full (rest from reference TRBV28 and TRBJ2-2): DVKVTQSSRYLVKRTGEKVFLECVQDMDHENMFWYRQDPGLGLRLIYFSYDVKMKEKGDIPEGYSVSREKKERFSLILESASTNQTSMYLCASSLRTSGSGELFFGEGSRLTVL.

This clonotype was detected only a few times. The chain carries TRBV20-1 and TRBJ1-2; D uncertain. Germline V gene data show CDR1 as DFQATT and CDR2 as SNEGSKA (reference sequence). Trimming removed 6 bases at V and 8 bases at J, with 16 bases between. This CDR3 spans 12 amino acids. CDR3 region: CSAKGLGLGYTF. The CDR3 region has the DNA TGCAGTGCCAAAGGACTGGGTCTGGGCTACACCTTC.

This clonotype was detected ten times or more. In DNA, the CDR3 is TGTGCCATCAGCTCCAGCGGGAGCATTAATGAGCAGTTCTTC. Amino acid sequence: CAISSSGSINEQFF. The chain links TRBV10-3 to TRBJ2-1, with 8 bases identical to TRBD2. The CDR3 contains 14 residues. Germline values: CDR1 ENHRY, CDR2 SYGVKD. V lost 6 bases and J lost 7; bases outside the gene matches: 8.

The V call is TRBV2, the J call TRBJ1-1; 10 bases are shared with TRBD1. V shed 4 bases, J shed 1 base, and the junction held 3 bases outside the gene matches. This CDR3 has 15 amino acids. CDR1 is SNHLY, CDR2 FYNNEI, per germline. DNA of the CDR3: TGTGCCAGCAGTGCGACAGGGGGCTGGAACACTGAAGCTTTCTTT. Translation gives CASSATGGWNTEAFF.

This clonotype was counted a few times. The V call is TRBV20-1, the J call TRBJ1-2, with D uncertain. Germline V gene lookup returns CDR1 DFQATT and CDR2 SNEGSKA (reference sequence). V lost 1 base and J 0 bases, leaving 15 bases between the germline ends. The CDR3 sequence is 16 residues long. CDR3 sequence: CSARVGRALANYGYTF. CDR3 bases: TGCAGTGCTAGAGTAGGCAGAGCCCTAGCTAACTATGGCTACACCTTC.